Presented here are 5 T cell receptor beta chains from one specimen sequenced in a study of PD-L1 blockade in urothelial cancer. Clones were sequenced by immunoSEQ multiplex PCR, and TCRdb holds only the in-frame ones, with some missing. The table lists some 76,000 clones, roughly 91% of them singletons, with less than 3.5% in the top ten. The input for sequencing was PBMCs, taken around atezolizumab (anti-PD-L1) treatment. These receptors originate from a man aged 60 to 69 with urothelial cancer.

J is TRBJ2-3 and V is TRBV7-3; the match to TRBD2 covers 8 bases. CDR1 is SGHTA, CDR2 FQGTGA, per germline. This CDR3 is built from 17 residues. V gave up 4 bases and J gave up 0 bases; unmatched junction bases: 9. CDR3 loop: CASSSAGGLPSTDTQYF. The CDR3 coding sequence is TGTGCCAGCAGCTCTGCGGGGGGTCTACCTAGCACAGATACGCAGTATTTT.

V usage is TRBV29-1 and J usage is TRBJ1-2, with 8 nucleotides matching TRBD1. Unmatched junction bases numbered 5, after V lost 6 bases and J lost 2 bases. Germline V gene data show CDR1 as SQVTM and CDR2 as ANQGSEA. The CDR3 extends over 13 amino acids. The CDR3 protein is CSVTGGANYGYTF. The CDR3 region has the DNA TGCAGCGTAACAGGGGGGGCGAACTATGGCTACACCTTC.

The DNA of the CDR3 is TGCAGCGTTGGTTCCGGACCCGGGACTAGGGTCTTCAATGAGCAGTTCTTC. Protein: CSVGSGPGTRVFNEQFF. This chain connects TRBV29-1 to TRBJ2-1; 8 bases are shared with TRBD2. V trimming: 4 bases; J trimming: 6 bases; junction bases outside the gene matches: 17. The CDR3 sequence is 17 residues long. Germline V CDR1 and CDR2: SQVTM, ANQGSEA.

This clone has just a few counts. The CDR3: CASRTSGTNTGELFF. DNA for the CDR3: TGTGCCAGCCGGACTAGCGGGACGAACACCGGGGAGCTGTTTTTT. The J gene is TRBJ2-2, the V gene TRBV19; 12 bases agree with TRBD2. Looked up from germline, CDR1 is LNHDA and CDR2 is SQIVND (reference sequence). V trimming: 9 bases; J trimming: 0 bases; junction bases outside the gene matches: 2. The CDR3 runs to 15 residues.

The CDR3 sequence is CASSVDQGGQPLHF. As DNA, the CDR3 is TGTGCCAGCAGCGTAGATCAAGGCGGCCAGCCCCTCCACTTT. The chain employs TRBV9 and TRBJ1-6; D gene unclear. The V gene's germline CDR1 is SGDLS and CDR2 YYNGEE. The CDR3 has 14 residues. With 0 bases removed from V and 13 bases from J, the gap between germline ends came to 14 bases.